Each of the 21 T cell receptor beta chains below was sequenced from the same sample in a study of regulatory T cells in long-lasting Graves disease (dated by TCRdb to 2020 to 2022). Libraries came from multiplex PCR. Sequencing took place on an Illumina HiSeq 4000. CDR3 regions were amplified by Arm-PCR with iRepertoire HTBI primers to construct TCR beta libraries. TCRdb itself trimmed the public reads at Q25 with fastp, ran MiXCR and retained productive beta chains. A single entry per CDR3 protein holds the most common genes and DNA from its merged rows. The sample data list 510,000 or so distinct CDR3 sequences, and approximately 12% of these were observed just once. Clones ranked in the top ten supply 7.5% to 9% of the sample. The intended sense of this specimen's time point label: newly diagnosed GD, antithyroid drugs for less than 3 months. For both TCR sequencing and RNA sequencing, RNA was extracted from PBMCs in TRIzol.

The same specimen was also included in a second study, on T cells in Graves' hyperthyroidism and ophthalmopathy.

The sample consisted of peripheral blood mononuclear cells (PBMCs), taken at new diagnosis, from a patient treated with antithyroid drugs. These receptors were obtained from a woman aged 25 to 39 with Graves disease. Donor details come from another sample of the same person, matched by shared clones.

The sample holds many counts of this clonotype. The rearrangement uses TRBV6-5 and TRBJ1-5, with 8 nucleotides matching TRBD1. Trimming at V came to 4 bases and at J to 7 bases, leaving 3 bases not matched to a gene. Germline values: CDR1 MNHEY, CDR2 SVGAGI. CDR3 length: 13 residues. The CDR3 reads CASSWDRQQPQHF. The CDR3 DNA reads TGTGCCAGCAGTTGGGACAGGCAACAGCCCCAGCATTTT.

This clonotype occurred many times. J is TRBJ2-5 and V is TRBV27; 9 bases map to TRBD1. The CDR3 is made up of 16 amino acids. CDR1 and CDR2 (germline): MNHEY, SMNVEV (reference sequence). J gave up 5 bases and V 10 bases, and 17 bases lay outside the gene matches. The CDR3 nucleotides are TGTGCCACCGCACTTCTGAGAGGGACAGGGCACGAGACCCAGTACTTC. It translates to CATALLRGTGHETQYF.

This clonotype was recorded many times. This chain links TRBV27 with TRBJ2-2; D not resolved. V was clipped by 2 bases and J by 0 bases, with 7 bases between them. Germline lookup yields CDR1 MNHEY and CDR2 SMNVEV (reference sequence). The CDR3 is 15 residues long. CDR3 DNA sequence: TGTGCCAGCAGTTTAATGGCGGCGAACACCGGGGAGCTGTTTTTT. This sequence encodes CASSLMAANTGELFF.

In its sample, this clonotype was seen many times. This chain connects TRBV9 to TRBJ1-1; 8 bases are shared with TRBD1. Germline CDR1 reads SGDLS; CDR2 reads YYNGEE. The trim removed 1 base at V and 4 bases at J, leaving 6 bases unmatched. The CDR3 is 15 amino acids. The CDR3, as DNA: TGTGCCAGCAGCGTATATCCAGGGGGCTTCACTGAAGCTTTCTTT. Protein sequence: CASSVYPGGFTEAFF.

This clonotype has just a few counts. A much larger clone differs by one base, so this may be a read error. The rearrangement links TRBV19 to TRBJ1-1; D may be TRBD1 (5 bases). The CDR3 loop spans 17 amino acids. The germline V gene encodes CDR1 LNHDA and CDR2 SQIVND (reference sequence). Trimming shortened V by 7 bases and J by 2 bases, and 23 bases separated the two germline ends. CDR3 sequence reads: CASTSVAGHTGNTEAFF. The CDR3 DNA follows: TGTGCCAGTACCTCAGTCGCAGGGCACACTGGAAACACTGAAGCTTTCTTT.

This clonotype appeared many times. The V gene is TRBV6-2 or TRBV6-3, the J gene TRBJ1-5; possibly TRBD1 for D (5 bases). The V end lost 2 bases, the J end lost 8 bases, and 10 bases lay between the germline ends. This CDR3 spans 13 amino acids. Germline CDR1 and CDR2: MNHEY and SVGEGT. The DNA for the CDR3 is TGTGCCAGCAGTTACCCGGGGACGAAGCCCCAGCATTTT. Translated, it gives CASSYPGTKPQHF.

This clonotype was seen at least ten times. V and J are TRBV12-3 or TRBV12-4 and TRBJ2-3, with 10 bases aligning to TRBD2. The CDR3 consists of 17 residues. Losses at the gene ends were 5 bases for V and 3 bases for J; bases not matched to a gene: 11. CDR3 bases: TGTGCCAGCAGTCCACCCCTAGCGGGAGTGGGGACAGATACGCAGTATTTT. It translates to CASSPPLAGVGTDTQYF.

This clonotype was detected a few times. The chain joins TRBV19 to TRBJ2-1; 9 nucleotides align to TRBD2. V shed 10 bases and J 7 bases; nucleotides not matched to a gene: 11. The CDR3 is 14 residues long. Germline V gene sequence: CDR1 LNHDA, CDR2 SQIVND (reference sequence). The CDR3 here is CATGLSGSKNEQFF. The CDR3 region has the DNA TGTGCCACCGGCCTTAGCGGGAGTAAGAATGAGCAGTTCTTC.

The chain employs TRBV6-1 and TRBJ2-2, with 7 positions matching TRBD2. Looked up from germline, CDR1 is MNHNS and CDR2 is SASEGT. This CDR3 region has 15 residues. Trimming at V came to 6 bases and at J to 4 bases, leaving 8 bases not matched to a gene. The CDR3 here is CASRKVSGGTGELFF. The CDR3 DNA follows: TGTGCCAGCAGGAAGGTGTCGGGGGGCACCGGGGAGCTGTTTTTT.

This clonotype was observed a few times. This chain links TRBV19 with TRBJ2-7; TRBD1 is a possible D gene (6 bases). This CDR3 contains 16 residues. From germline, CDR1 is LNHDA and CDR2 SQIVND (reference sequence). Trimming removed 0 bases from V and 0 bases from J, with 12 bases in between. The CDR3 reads CASSIDPSTGSYEQYF. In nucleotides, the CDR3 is TGTGCCAGTAGTATAGACCCCTCGACAGGCTCCTACGAGCAGTACTTC.

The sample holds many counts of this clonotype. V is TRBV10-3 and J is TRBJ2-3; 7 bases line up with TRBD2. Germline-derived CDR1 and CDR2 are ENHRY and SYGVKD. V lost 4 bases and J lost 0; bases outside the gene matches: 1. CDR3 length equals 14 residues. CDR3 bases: TGTGCCATCAGTGTACTAGCGAGCACAGATACGCAGTATTTT. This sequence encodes CAISVLASTDTQYF.

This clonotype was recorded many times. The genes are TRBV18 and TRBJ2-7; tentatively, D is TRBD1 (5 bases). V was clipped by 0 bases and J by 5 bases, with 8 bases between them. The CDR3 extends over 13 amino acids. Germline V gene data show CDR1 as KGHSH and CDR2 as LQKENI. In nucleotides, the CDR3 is TGTGCCAGCTCACCACCGCCAGGGCACGAGCAGTACTTC. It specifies CASSPPPGHEQYF.

The CDR3 protein is CASSLASERRTDTQYF. The CDR3 DNA sequence: TGCGCCAGCAGCTTGGCCTCGGAGCGTCGCACAGATACGCAGTATTTT. The V call is TRBV5-1, the J call TRBJ2-3, with D unresolved. V dropped 0 bases and J dropped 1 base, with 12 bases sitting between them. The CDR3 runs to 16 residues. CDR1 is SGHRS, CDR2 YFSETQ, per germline.

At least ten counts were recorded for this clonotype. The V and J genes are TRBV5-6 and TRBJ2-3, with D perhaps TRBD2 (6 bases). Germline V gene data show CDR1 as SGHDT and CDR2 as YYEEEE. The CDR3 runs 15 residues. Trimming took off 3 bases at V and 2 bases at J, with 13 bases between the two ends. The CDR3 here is CASSSGLANTDTQYF. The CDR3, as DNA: TGTGCCAGCAGCTCAGGCCTAGCGAACACAGATACGCAGTATTTT.

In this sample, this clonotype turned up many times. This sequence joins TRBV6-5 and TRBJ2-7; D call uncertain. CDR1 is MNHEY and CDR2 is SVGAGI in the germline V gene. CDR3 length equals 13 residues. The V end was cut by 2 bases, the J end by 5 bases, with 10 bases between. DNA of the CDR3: TGTGCCAGCAGTTACGTCGGGTACCACGAGCAGTACTTC. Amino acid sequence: CASSYVGYHEQYF.

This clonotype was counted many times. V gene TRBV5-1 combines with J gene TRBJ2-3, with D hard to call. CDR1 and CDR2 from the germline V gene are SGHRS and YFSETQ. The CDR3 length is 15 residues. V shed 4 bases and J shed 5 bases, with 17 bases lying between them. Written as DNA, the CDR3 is TGCGCCAGCAGCCTCGACCGGACCGATTTAGATACGCAGTATTTT. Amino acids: CASSLDRTDLDTQYF. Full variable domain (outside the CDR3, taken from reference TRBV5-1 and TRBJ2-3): KAGVTQTPRYLIKTRGQQVTLSCSPISGHRSVSWYQQTPGQGLQFLFEYFSETQRNKGNFPGRFSGRQFSNSRSEMNVSTLELGDSALYLCASSLDRTDLDTQYFGPGTRLTVL.

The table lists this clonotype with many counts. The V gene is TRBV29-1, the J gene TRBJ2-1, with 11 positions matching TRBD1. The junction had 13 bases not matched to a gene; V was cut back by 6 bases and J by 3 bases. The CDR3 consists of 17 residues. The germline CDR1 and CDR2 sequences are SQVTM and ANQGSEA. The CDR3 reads CSVGGGQGAGVYNEQFF. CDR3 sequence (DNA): TGCAGCGTAGGGGGAGGACAGGGGGCGGGGGTCTACAATGAGCAGTTCTTC.

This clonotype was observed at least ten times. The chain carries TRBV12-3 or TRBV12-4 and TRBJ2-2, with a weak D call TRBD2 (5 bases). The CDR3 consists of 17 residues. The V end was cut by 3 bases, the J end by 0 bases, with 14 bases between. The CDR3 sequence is CASSFPTTRANTGELFF. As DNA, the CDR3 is TGTGCCAGCAGTTTCCCAACAACTAGGGCGAACACCGGGGAGCTGTTTTTT.

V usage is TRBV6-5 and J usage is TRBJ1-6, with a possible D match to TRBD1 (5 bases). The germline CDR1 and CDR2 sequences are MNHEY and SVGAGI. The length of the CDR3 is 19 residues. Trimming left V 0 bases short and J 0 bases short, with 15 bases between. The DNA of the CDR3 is TGTGCCAGCAGTTACTCGCTGGGGGGAATGGGCTCCTATAATTCACCCCTCCACTTT. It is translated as CASSYSLGGMGSYNSPLHF.

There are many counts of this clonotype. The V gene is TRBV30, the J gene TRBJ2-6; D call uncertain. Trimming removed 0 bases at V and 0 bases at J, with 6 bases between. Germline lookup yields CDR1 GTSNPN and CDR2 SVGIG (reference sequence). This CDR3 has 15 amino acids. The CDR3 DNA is TGTGCCTGGAGTGTAAAGGGCTCTGGGGCCAACGTCCTGACTTTC. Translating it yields CAWSVKGSGANVLTF.

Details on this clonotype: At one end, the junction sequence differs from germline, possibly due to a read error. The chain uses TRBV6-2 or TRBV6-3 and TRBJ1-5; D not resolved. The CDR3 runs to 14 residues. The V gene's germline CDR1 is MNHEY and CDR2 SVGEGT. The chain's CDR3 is CSSSPFSSNQPQHF. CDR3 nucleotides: TGTTCCAGCAGCCCTTTCTCTAGCAATCAGCCCCAGCATTTT.